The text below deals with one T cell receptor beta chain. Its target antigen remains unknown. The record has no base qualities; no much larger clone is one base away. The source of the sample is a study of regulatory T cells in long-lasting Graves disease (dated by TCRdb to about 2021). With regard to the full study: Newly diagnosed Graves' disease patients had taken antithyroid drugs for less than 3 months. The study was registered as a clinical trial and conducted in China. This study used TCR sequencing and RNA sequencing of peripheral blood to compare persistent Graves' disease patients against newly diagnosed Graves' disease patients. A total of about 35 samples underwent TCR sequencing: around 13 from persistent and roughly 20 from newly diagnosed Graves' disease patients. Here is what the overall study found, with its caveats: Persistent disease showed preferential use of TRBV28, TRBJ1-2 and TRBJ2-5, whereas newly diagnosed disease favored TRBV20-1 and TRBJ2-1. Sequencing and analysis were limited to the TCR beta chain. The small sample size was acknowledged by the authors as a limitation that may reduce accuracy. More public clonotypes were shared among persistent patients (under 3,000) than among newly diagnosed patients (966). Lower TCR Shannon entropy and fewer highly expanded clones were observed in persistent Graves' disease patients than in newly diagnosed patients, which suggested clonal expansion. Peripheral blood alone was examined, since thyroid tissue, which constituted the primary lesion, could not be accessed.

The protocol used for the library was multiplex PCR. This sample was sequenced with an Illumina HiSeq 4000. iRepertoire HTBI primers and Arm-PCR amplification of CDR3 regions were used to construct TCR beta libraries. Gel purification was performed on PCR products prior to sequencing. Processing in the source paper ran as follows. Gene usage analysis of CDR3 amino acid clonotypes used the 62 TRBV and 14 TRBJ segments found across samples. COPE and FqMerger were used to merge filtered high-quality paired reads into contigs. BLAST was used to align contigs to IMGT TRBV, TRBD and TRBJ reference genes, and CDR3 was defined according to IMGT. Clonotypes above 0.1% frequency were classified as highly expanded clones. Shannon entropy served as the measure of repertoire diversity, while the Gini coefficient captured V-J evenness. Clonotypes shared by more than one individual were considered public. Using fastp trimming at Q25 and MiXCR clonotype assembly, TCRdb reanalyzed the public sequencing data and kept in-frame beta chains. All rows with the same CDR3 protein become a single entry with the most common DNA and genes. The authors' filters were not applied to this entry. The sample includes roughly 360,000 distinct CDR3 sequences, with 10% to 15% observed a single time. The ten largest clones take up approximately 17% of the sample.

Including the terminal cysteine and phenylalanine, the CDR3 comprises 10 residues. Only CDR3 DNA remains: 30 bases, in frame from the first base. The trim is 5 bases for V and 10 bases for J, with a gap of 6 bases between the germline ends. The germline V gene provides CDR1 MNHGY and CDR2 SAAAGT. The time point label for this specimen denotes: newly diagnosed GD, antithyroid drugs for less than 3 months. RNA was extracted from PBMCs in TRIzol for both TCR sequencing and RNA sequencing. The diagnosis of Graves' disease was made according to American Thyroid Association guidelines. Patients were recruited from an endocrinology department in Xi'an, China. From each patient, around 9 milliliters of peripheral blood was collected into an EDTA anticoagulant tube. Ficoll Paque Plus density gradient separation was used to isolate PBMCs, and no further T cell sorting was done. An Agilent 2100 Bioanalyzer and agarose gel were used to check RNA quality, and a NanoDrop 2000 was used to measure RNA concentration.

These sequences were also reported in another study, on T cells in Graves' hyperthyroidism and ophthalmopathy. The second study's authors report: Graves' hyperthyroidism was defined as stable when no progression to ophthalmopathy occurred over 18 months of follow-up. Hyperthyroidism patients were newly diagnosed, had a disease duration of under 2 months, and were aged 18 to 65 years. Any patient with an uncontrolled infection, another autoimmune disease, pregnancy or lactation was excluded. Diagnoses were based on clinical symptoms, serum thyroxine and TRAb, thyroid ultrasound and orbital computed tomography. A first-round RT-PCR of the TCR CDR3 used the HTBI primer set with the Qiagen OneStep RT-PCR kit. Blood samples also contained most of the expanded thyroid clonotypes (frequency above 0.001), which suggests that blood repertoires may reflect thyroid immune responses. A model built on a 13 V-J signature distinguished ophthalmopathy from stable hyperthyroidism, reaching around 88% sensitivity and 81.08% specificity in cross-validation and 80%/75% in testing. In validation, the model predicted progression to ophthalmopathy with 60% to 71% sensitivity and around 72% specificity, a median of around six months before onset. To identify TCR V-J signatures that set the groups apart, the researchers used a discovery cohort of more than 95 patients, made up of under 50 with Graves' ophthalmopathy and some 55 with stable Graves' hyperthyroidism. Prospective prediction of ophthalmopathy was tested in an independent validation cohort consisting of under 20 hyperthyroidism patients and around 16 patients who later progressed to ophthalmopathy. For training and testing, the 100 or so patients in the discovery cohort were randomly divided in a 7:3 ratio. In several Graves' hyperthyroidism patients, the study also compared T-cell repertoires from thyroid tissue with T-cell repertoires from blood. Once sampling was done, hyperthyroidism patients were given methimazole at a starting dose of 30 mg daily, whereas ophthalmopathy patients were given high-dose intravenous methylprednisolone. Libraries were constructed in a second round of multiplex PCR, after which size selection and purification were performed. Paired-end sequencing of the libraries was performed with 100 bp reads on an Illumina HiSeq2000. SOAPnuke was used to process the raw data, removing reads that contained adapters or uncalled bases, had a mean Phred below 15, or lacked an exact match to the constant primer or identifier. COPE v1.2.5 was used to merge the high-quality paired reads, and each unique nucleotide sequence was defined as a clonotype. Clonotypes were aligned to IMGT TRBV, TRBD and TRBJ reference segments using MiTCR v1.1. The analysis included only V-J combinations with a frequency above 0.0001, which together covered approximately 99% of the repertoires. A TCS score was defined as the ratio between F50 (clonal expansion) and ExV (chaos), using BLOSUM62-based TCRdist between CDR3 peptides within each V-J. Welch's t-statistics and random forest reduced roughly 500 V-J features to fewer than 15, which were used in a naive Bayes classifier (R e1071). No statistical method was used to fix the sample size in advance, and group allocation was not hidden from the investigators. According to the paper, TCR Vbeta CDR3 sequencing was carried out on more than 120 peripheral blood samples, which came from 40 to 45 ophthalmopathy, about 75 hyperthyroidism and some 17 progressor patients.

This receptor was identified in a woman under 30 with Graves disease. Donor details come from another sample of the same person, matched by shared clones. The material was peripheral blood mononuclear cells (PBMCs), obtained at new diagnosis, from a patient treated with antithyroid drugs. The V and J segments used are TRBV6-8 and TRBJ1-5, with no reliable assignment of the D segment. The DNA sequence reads TGTGCCAGCAGTCTCCCACCCCAGCATTTT. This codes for CASSLPPQHF.